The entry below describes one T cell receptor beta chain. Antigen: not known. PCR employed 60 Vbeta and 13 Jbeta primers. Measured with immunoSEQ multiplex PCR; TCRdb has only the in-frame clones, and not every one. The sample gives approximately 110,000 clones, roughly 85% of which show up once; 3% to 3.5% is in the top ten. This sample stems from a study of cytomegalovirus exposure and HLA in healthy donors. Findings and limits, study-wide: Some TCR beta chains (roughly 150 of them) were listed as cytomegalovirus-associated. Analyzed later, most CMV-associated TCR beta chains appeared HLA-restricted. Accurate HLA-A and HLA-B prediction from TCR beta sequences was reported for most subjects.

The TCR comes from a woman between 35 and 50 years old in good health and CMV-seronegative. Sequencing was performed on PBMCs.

As DNA, the CDR3 is TGTGCCAGCAGCGTAGACCTCAGTTCCACAGATACGCAGTATTTT. The encoded protein is CASSVDLSSTDTQYF. The chain couples TRBV9 to TRBJ2-3, with no clear D. V shed 0 bases and J shed 2 bases, with 10 bases lying between them. This CDR3 comprises 15 residues. Looked up from germline, CDR1 is SGDLS and CDR2 is YYNGEE.